The T cell receptor (beta chain) under discussion was sequenced for a study of Ad26.COV2.S vaccination and SARS-CoV-2 variants. The study's findings and limits: Spike-specific CD8+ and CD4+ T cell responses reportedly showed substantial breadth after vaccination.

Sequencing was performed with immunoSEQ multiplex PCR; in TCRdb, only in-frame clones are kept and a portion is missing. This sample carries 440,000 or so clones, around 91% of them seen once, and the ten largest clones take around 4.5%. Details on this clone: Its antigen is undetermined.

The treatment here: over 15 received Ad26.COV2.S at low or high dose, single or two shots; 5 received placebo; per-sample allocation not given. At day 63 after the first vaccine or placebo injection, samples were drawn. This receptor was identified in a person aged 18 to 59 who received the Ad26.COV2.S COVID-19 vaccine or a placebo. The input for sequencing was peripheral blood, taken in a trial of Ad26.COV2.S vaccine versus placebo.

The CDR3 loop reads CASSFTGVGRETQYF. CDR3 coding DNA: TGTGCCAGCAGTTTTACGGGAGTCGGGAGAGAGACCCAGTACTTC. This chain uses TRBV27 with TRBJ2-5; D is perhaps TRBD2 (6 bases). V was trimmed by 3 bases and J by 4 bases, leaving 15 bases between them. The CDR3 sequence is 15 residues long. Germline-derived CDR1 and CDR2 are MNHEY and SMNVEV (reference sequence).